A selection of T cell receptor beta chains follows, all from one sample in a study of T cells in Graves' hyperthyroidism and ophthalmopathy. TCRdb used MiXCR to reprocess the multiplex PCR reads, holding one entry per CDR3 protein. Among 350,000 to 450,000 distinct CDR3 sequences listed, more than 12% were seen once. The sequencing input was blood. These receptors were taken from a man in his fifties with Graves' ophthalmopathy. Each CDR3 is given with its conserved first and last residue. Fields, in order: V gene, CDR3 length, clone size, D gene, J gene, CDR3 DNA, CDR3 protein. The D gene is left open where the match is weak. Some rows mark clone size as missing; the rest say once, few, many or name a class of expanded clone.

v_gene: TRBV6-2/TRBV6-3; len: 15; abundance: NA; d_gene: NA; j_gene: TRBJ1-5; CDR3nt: TGTGCCAGCAGGACCCGAGACGGTTACGATCAGCCCCAGCATTTT; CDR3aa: CASRTRDGYDQPQHF
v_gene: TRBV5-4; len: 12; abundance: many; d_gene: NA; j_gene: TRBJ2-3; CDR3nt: TGTGCCAGCAGCTTTCTCACAGATACGCAGTATTTT; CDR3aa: CASSFLTDTQYF
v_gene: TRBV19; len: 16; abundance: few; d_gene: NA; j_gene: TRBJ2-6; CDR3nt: TGTGCCAGTAGTAAAAGACGGATCTCTGGGGCCAACGTCCTGACTTTC; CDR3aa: CASSKRRISGANVLTF
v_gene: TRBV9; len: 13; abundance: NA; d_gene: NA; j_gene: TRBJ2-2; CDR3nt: TGTGTCAGCAGCGTGGGTCTAGCCGGGGAGCTGTTTTTT; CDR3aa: CVSSVGLAGELFF
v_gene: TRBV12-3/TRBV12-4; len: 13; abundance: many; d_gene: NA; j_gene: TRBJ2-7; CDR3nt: TGTGCCAGCAGTGGTGGGGCCTCCTACGAGCAGTACTTC; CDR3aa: CASSGGASYEQYF
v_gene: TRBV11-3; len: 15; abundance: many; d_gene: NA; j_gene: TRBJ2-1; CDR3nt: TGTGCCAGCGGAGGGGGGATCGGCTCCTACAATGAGCAGTTCTTC; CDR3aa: CASGGGIGSYNEQFF
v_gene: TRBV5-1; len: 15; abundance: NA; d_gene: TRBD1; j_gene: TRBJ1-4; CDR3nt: TGCGCCAGCAGAGCCACAGGGGCGGCTAATGAAAAACTGTTTTTT; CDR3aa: CASRATGAANEKLFF
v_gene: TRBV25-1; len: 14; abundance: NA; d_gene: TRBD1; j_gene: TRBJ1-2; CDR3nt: TGTGCCAGCAAGGACGGGGACAGAGATTATGGCTACACCTTC; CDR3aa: CASKDGDRDYGYTF
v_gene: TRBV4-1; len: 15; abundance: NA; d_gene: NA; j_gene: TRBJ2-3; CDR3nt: TGCGCCAGCAGGTCCATTGCGGGACCCACAGATACGCAGTATTTT; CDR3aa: CASRSIAGPTDTQYF
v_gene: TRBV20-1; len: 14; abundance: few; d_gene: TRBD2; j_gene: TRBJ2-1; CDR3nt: TGCAGTGCTAGTGGGCGGGAGGGCGTCCATGAGCAGTTCTTC; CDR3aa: CSASGREGVHEQFF
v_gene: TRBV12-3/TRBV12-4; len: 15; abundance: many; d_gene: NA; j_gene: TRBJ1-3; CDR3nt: TGTGCCAGCAGTCCCCGGTGGAGCCGTGGAAACACCATATATTTT; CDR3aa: CASSPRWSRGNTIYF
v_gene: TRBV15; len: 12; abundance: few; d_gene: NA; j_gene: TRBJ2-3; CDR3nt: TGTGCCACCAGCAGAGATCCAGATACGCAGTATTTT; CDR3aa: CATSRDPDTQYF
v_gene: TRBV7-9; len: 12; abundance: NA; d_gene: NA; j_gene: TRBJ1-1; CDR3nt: TGTGCCAGCAGCCCTGACATTCCTGAAGCTTTCTTT; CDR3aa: CASSPDIPEAFF
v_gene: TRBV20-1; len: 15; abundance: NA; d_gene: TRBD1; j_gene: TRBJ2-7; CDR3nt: TGCAGTGCTAGAGACAGGACAGGGGAACTCCACGAGCAGTACTTC; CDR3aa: CSARDRTGELHEQYF
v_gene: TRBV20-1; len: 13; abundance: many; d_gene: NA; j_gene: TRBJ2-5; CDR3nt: TGCAGTGCCACCGACCCCGGCGTGAGGCCCCAGTACTTC; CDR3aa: CSATDPGVRPQYF
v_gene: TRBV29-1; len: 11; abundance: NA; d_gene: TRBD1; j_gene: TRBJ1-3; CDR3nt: TGCAGCGTGTCAGGGGGAAACGCCATATATTTT; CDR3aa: CSVSGGNAIYF
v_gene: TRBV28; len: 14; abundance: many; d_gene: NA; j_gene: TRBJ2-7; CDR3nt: TGTGCCAGCAGTTTAGCCCCAGGGGGGTACGAGCAGTACTTC; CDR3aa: CASSLAPGGYEQYF
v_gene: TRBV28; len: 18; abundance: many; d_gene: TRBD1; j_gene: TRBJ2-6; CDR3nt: TGTGCCAGCAGCGGCTGGGACAGGGGGTCCTCCGGGGCCAACGTCCTGACTTTC; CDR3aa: CASSGWDRGSSGANVLTF